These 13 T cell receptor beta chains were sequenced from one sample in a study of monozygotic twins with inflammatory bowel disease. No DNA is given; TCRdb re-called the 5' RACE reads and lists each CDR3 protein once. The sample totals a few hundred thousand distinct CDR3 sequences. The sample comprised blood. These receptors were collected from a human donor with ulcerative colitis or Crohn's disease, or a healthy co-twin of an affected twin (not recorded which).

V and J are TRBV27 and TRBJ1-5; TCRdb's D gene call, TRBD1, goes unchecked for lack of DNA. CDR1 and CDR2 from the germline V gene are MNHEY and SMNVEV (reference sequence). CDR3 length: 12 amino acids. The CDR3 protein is CASGDRIQPQHF.

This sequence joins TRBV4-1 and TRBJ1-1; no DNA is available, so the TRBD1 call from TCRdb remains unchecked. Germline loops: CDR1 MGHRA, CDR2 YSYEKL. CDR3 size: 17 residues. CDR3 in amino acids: CASSLRTGVSMNTEAFF.

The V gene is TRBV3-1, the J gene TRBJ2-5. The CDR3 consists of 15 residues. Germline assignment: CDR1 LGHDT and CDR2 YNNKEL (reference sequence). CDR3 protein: CASSQGRGNQETQYF.

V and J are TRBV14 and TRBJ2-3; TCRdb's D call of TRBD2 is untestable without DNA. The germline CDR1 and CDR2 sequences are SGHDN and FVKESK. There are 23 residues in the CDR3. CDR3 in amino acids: CASSQDRLRPTTGTTRSTDTQYF.

CDR3 region: CASNRGTEAFF. The gene calls are TRBV5-1 and TRBJ1-1; the D call from TCRdb, TRBD1, cannot be confirmed without DNA. Looked up from germline, CDR1 is SGHRS and CDR2 is YFSETQ. There are 11 residues in the CDR3.

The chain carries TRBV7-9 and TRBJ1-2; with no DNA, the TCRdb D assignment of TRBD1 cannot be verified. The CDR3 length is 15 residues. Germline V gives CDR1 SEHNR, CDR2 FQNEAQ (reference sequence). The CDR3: CASSSKDRYNYGYTF.

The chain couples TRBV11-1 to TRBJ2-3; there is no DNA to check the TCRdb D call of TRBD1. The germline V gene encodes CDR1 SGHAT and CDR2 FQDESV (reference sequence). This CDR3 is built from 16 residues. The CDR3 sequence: CASSLRLGAGKDTQYF.

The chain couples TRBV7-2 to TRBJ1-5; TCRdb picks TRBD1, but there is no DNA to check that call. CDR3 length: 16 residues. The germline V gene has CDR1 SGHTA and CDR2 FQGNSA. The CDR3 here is CASSLMGQGARQPQHF.

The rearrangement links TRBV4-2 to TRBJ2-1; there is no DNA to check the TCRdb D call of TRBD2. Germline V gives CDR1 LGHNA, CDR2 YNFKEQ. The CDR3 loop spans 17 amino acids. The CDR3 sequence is CASSHPLAGASYNEQFF.

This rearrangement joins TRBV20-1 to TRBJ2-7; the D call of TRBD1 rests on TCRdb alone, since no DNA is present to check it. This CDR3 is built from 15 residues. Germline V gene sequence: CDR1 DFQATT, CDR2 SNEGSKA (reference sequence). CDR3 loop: CSATPGTGGNYEQYF.

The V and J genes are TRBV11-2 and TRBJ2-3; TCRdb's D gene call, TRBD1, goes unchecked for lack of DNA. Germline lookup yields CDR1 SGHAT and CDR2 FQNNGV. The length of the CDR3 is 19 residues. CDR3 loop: CASSLGRGAGLTSTDTQYF.

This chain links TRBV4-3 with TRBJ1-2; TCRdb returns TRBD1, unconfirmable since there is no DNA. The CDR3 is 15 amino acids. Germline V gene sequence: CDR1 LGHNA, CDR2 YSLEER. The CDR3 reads CASSQEGRGDYGYTF.

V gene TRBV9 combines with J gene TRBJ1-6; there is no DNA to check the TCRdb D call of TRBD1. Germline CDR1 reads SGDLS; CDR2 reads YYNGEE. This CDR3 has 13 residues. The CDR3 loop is CASSVGGQSPLHF.